This record looks at one TCR beta chain sequence and its context. Its specificity is unknown. The sample originates from a study of beta chain features in type 1 diabetes. Regarding the study as a whole: An over-representation of cells with high TCR expression could result from cDNA sequencing. Moderate yet significant TCRB CDR3 shortening was seen in Type 1 diabetes patients in all four CD4+ subsets. Patients' naive, central memory and regulatory TCRB repertoires appeared more alike than those of healthy donors.

Since all of the isolated RNA was reverse transcribed, expressed TCRB transcripts were what got sequenced. Deep immunoSEQ sequencing covered naive, central memory and regulatory T cell samples. Clones were read by immunoSEQ multiplex PCR, and TCRdb kept only the in-frame ones, dropping some. Of some 350,000 clones in the sample, around 10% were seen once. Germline-derived CDR1 and CDR2 are SGHAT and FQNNGV. With 5 bases removed from V and 2 bases from J, the gap between germline ends came to 15 bases. The CDR3 runs to 15 residues. The genes are TRBV11-2 and TRBJ1-1; D is uncertain. The TCR comes from a man aged 30 to 39 with type 1 diabetes. Specimen: central memory CD4+ T cells from blood. The CDR3 sequence: CASSPRWAPNTEAFF. CDR3 nucleotides: TGTGCCAGCAGCCCGCGGTGGGCACCCAACACTGAAGCTTTCTTT.